The sequence of this T cell receptor beta chain was determined in a study of control samples from healthy donors and cancer patients. Trimming shortened V by 0 bases and J by 6 bases, and 12 bases separated the two germline ends. The CDR3 has 15 amino acids. Germline V CDR1 and CDR2: MNHEY, SVGAGI. TCRdb's copy holds only in-frame clones and misses some; the assay was immunoSEQ multiplex PCR. The sample consists of about 130,000 clones, about 90% of them appearing once. The receptor was isolated from a man aged 18 to 29 in good health. The chain employs TRBV6-5 and TRBJ1-5, with a tentative D call TRBD1 (5 bases). Source material: blood. In DNA form, the CDR3 reads TGTGCCAGCAGTTACTCAGGGGAGGGAGGTCAGCCCCAGCATTTT. It translates to CASSYSGEGGQPQHF.